Shown below are 22 T cell receptor beta chains from a single sample sequenced in a study of blood T cell repertoires in COVID-19. The table came from immunoSEQ multiplex PCR; TCRdb's copy has only in-frame clones and leaves some out. The sample yields 100,000 to 150,000 clones, roughly two thirds seen once. The sequencing input was peripheral blood. These TCRs come from a woman between 65 and 79 years old with acute or convalescent COVID-19.

This clone has ten or more counts. The CDR3 bases are TGTGCTAGTGGTTCCTACGGGTCGCAGTATTTT. Translated, it gives CASGSYGSQYF. V gene TRBV12-5 combines with J gene TRBJ2-3; no definite D call. This CDR3 has 11 amino acids. Germline CDR1 and CDR2: LGHNT and FRNRAP. Trimming pared 4 bases from V and 10 bases from J, leaving 9 bases between.

The rearrangement links TRBV5-4 to TRBJ2-1; maybe TRBD1 (5 bases). Trimming stripped 2 bases from V and 6 bases from J, with 12 bases between. The germline gives CDR1 SGHNT, CDR2 YYREEE (reference sequence). The CDR3 length is 14 residues. The CDR3 reads CASSLITQGNEQFF. The CDR3 DNA reads TGTGCCAGCAGCTTAATAACCCAGGGCAATGAGCAGTTCTTC.

Here the CDR3 reads CASTLLRGSPLHF. The CDR3 DNA follows: TGTGCCAGCACCCTATTAAGGGGTTCACCCCTCCACTTT. This sequence joins TRBV12-3 or TRBV12-4 and TRBJ1-6; a possible D gene is TRBD1 (5 bases). The CDR3 is made up of 13 amino acids. Trimming pared 7 bases from V and 9 bases from J, leaving 13 bases between.

This clone was detected once. V usage is TRBV5-5 and J usage is TRBJ1-1; D remains ambiguous. Germline CDR1 SGHKS, CDR2 YYEKEE (reference sequence). The V and J ends lost 0 bases and 7 bases respectively, with 7 bases between them. The CDR3 is 12 residues long. The CDR3 sequence is CASSLGPGEAFF. For the CDR3, the DNA is TGTGCCAGCAGCTTGGGGCCAGGTGAAGCTTTCTTT.

The chain joins TRBV6-6 to TRBJ2-7; 9 nucleotides agree with TRBD2. Germline lookup yields CDR1 MNHNY and CDR2 SVGAGI (reference sequence). The CDR3 has 14 amino acids. V trimming: 8 bases; J trimming: 4 bases; junction bases outside the gene matches: 9. The CDR3: CASQTSGPVYEQYF. In DNA, the CDR3 is TGTGCCAGCCAGACTAGCGGTCCTGTATACGAGCAGTACTTC.

The chain is built from TRBV7-9 and TRBJ2-3; TRBD1 is a possible D gene (5 bases). This CDR3 contains 14 residues. V dropped 3 bases and J dropped 6 bases, with 13 bases sitting between them. Germline loops: CDR1 SEHNR, CDR2 FQNEAQ (reference sequence). This CDR3 reads CASSLQGLLDTQYF. CDR3 coding DNA: TGTGCCAGCAGCTTGCAGGGCCTCCTGGATACGCAGTATTTT.

The genes are TRBV19 and TRBJ1-2, with 9 bases matching TRBD1. The germline CDR1 and CDR2 sequences are LNHDA and SQIVND (reference sequence). The CDR3 consists of 16 residues. The V segment lost 2 bases and the J segment 8 bases; nucleotides outside the gene matches: 12. The CDR3, as DNA: TGTGCCAGTAGTATAAGGGGTGGGACAGGGCAACTCGGCTACACCTTC. Translated: CASSIRGGTGQLGYTF.

The chain links TRBV5-4 to TRBJ1-1, with 7 bases aligning to TRBD1. The ends lost 6 bases at V and 4 bases at J; junction bases unmatched: 6. This CDR3 region has 13 residues. CDR1 is SGHNT, CDR2 YYREEE, per germline (reference sequence). CDR3 bases: TGTGCCAGCACCATCCAGGGGGGCACTGAAGCTTTCTTT. It codes for CASTIQGGTEAFF.

V usage is TRBV24-1 and J usage is TRBJ2-5; D may be TRBD2 (5 bases). Deletions cut 7 bases from V and 3 bases from J, with 11 bases between. The CDR3 spans 13 residues. Germline V gene sequence: CDR1 KGHDR, CDR2 SFDVKD. CDR3 protein: CATRANGEETQYF. DNA of the CDR3: TGTGCCACCAGGGCAAACGGGGAAGAGACCCAGTACTTC.

The chain employs TRBV3-1 (or the pseudogene TRBV3-2) and TRBJ2-7; 8 bases are a match to TRBD1. This CDR3 has 16 amino acids. V shed 1 base, J shed 1 base, and the junction held 6 bases outside the gene matches. Germline CDR1 and CDR2: LGHDT and YNNKEL (reference sequence). As DNA, the CDR3 is TGTGCCAGCAGCCAAGCGACTGGACAGGGTTCCTACGAGCAGTACTTC. Translation gives CASSQATGQGSYEQYF.

V gene TRBV14 combines with J gene TRBJ2-2; 9 bases match TRBD1. The CDR3 length is 15 residues. Trimming cost V 4 bases and J 4 bases; bases outside gene matches: 4. The V gene's germline CDR1 is SGHDN and CDR2 FVKESK. Written as DNA, the CDR3 is TGTGCCAGCAGCCGCTTGACAGGGGGCACCGGGGAGCTGTTTTTT. This codes for CASSRLTGGTGELFF.

This chain links TRBV7-2 with TRBJ2-1; TRBD2 agrees at 10 bases. Germline CDR1 is SGHTA and CDR2 is FQGNSA. This CDR3 region has 15 residues. The J segment lost 2 bases and the V segment lost 5 bases, leaving 3 bases of the junction unmatched. CDR3 nucleotide sequence: TGTGCCAGCAGCCGGACTAGCGGTCCCTACAATGAGCAGTTCTTC. It is translated as CASSRTSGPYNEQFF.

The chain recombines TRBV10-2 with TRBJ2-7, with D unresolved. V lost 6 bases and J lost 4, with 19 bases in between. The CDR3 spans 15 residues. In germline, CDR1 is WSHSY, CDR2 SAAADI. The CDR3 nucleotides are TGCGCCAGCAGCGAAGGTGGCGGCCTCCTTTACGAGCAGTACTTC. Its protein product is CASSEGGGLLYEQYF.

This clone has just one count. This chain joins TRBV4-2 and TRBJ2-1; 13 positions match TRBD2. The CDR3 loop spans 16 amino acids. V shed 3 bases, J shed 7 bases, and the junction held 6 bases outside the gene matches. Germline CDR1 LGHNA, CDR2 YNFKEQ. Written as DNA, the CDR3 is TGTGCCAGCAGCCATGCGGGGACTAGCGGGAAGAATGAGCAGTTCTTC. This sequence encodes CASSHAGTSGKNEQFF.

The gene calls are TRBV9 and TRBJ1-1; 12 positions match TRBD1. V was clipped by 4 bases and J by 2 bases; unmatched bases: 6. The germline gives CDR1 SGDLS, CDR2 YYNGEE. The CDR3 totals 16 residues. The CDR3 DNA sequence: TGTGCCAGCAGCCGGGACAGGGGGCAAAAAAACACTGAAGCTTTCTTT. It is translated as CASSRDRGQKNTEAFF.

The genes are TRBV18 and TRBJ2-4; 11 positions match TRBD1. The germline V gene encodes CDR1 KGHSH and CDR2 LQKENI. The CDR3 is made up of 16 amino acids. V shed 3 bases and J 5 bases; nucleotides not matched to a gene: 6. The CDR3 DNA follows: TGTGCCAGCTCACCTCTAGGGACAGGGGGAGAAAACATTCAGTACTTC. Its protein is CASSPLGTGGENIQYF.

The CDR3 region is CATSRGTGGPTEQFF. The DNA for the CDR3 is TGTGCCACCAGCAGAGGGACGGGGGGGCCGACTGAGCAGTTCTTC. This chain connects TRBV15 to TRBJ2-1, with 8 bases aligning to TRBD2. The length of the CDR3 is 15 residues. Unmatched junction bases numbered 8, after V lost 1 base and J lost 9 bases. Germline assignment: CDR1 LNHNV and CDR2 YYDKDF (reference sequence).

The gene calls are TRBV6-2 or TRBV6-3 and TRBJ1-5; D is unclear. Germline loops: CDR1 MNHEY, CDR2 SVGEGT. V shed 2 bases and J shed 0 bases, with 20 bases lying between them. The CDR3 runs to 19 residues. The CDR3 DNA reads as TGTGCCAGCAGTTACGAAAAGAGGAGTCCGGGGTATAGCAATCAGCCCCAGCATTTT. Translated, it gives CASSYEKRSPGYSNQPQHF.

This clone was seen a few times. This chain links TRBV11-2 with TRBJ1-2; tentative D call: TRBD1 (6 bases). Germline assignment: CDR1 SGHAT and CDR2 FQNNGV. Trimming removed 5 bases at V and 2 bases at J, with 9 bases between. This CDR3 comprises 13 residues. The CDR3 coding sequence is TGTGCCAGCAGCCGCGACAGGAACTATGGCTACACCTTC. Translation: CASSRDRNYGYTF.

This clone showed up just a few times. The rearrangement uses TRBV11-2 and TRBJ2-7; possibly TRBD2 for D (7 bases). The CDR3 covers 13 residues. CDR1 is SGHAT, CDR2 FQNNGV, per germline. V lost 3 bases and J lost 6, with 12 bases in between. CDR3 in amino acids: CASSFYREGEQYF. In DNA form, the CDR3 reads TGTGCCAGCAGCTTTTACAGGGAGGGCGAGCAGTACTTC.

This clone occurred once. This rearrangement joins TRBV6-2 or TRBV6-3 to TRBJ2-7; 12 nucleotides match TRBD1. V lost 7 bases and J lost 2; bases outside the gene matches: 9. Germline-derived CDR1 and CDR2 are MNHEY and SVGEGT. This CDR3 is 16 amino acids long. The CDR3 here is CASNPAGQGAAYEQYF. The CDR3 DNA is TGTGCCAGCAACCCGGCGGGACAGGGGGCCGCCTACGAGCAGTACTTC.

This chain joins TRBV6-5 and TRBJ1-1; TRBD1 matches 10 bases. Germline loops: CDR1 MNHEY, CDR2 SVGAGI. The CDR3 consists of 14 residues. V shed 7 bases and J 3 bases; nucleotides not matched to a gene: 5. As DNA, the CDR3 is TGTGCCAGCACCTCGGGACAGGGGTACACTGAAGCTTTCTTT. Translation: CASTSGQGYTEAFF.